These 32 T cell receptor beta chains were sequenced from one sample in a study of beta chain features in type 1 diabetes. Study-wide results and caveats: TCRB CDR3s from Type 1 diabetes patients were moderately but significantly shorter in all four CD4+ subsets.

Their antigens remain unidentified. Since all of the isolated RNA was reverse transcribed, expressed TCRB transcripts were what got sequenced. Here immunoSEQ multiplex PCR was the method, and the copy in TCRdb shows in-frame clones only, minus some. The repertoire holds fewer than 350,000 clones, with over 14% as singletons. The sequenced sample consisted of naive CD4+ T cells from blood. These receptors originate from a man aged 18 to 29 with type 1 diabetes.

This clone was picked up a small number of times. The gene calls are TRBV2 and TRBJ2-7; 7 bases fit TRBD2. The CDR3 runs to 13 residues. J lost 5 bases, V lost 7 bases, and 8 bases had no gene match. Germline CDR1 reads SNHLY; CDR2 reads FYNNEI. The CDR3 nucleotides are TGTGCCAGCAAGCTAGCTAGCGGAAACGAGCAGTACTTC. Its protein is CASKLASGNEQYF.

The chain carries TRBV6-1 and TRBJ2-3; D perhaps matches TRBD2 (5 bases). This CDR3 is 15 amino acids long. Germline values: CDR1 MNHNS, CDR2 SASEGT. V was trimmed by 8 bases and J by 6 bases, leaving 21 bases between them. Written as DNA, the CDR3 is TGTGCCAGCCAGAGAAGCGGCGCCTCGGCGGATACGCAGTATTTT. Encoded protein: CASQRSGASADTQYF.

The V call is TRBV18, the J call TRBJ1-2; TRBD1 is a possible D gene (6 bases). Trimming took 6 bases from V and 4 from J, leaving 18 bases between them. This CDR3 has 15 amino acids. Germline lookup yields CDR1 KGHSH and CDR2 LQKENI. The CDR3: CASSPDRSPTYGYTF. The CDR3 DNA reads TGTGCCAGCTCCCCTGACAGGTCTCCAACCTATGGCTACACCTTC.

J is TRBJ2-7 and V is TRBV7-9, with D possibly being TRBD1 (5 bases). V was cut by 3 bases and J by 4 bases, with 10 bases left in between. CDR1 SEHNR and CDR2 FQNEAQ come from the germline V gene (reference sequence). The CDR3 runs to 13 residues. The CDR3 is CASSFTQGYEQYF. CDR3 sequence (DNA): TGTGCCAGCAGCTTTACGCAGGGATACGAGCAGTACTTC.

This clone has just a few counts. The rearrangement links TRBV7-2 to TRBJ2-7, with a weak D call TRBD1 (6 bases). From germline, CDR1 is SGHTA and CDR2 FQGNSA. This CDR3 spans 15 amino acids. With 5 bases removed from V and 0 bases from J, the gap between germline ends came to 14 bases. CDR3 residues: CASSHTGQRSYEQYF. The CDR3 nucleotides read TGTGCCAGCAGCCACACAGGACAGCGCTCCTACGAGCAGTACTTC.

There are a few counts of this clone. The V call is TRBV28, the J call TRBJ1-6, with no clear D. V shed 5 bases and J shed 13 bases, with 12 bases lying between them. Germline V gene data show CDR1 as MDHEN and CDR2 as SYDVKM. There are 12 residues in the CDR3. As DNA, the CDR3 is TGTGCCAGCAGTCTCAGCCCCAGGCCCCTCCACTTT. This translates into CASSLSPRPLHF. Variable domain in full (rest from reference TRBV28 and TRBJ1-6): DVKVTQSSRYLVKRTGEKVFLECVQDMDHENMFWYRQDPGLGLRLIYFSYDVKMKEKGDIPEGYSVSREKKERFSLILESASTNQTSMYLCASSLSPRPLHFGNGTRLTVT.

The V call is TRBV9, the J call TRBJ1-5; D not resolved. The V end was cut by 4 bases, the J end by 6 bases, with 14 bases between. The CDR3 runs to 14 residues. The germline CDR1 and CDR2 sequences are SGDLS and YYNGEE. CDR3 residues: CASSPTGSGQPQHF. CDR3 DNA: TGTGCCAGCAGCCCGACGGGGTCGGGTCAGCCCCAGCATTTT. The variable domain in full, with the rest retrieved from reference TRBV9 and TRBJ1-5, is DSGVTQTPKHLITATGQRVTLRCSPRSGDLSVYWYQQSLDQGLQFLIQYYNGEERAKGNILERFSAQQFPDLHSELNLSSLELGDSALYFCASSPTGSGQPQHFGDGTRLSIL.

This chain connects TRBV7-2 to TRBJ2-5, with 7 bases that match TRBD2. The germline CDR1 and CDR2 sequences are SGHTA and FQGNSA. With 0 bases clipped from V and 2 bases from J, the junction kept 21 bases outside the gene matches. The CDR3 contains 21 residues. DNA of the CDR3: TGTGCCAGCAGCTTAGCCGGGGGGAGGGCAGGGATGCCGATCTGGCAAGAGACCCAGTACTTC. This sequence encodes CASSLAGGRAGMPIWQETQYF.

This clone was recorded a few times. This chain's CDR3 is CAIRGQGGTVIPGELFF. For the CDR3, the DNA is TGTGCCATCAGGGGACAGGGAGGGACTGTAATTCCCGGGGAGCTGTTTTTT. The rearrangement links TRBV10-3 to TRBJ2-2, with 9 bases matching TRBD1. V shed 6 bases and J 6 bases; nucleotides not matched to a gene: 14. Germline V gives CDR1 ENHRY, CDR2 SYGVKD. The CDR3 consists of 17 residues.

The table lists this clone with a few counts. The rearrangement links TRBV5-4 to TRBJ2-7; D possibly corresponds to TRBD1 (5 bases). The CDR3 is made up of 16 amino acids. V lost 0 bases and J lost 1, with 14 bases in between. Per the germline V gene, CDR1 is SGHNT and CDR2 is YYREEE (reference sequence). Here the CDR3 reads CASSLGQGKGSYEQYF. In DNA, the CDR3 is TGTGCCAGCAGCTTGGGCCAGGGTAAGGGGTCCTACGAGCAGTACTTC.

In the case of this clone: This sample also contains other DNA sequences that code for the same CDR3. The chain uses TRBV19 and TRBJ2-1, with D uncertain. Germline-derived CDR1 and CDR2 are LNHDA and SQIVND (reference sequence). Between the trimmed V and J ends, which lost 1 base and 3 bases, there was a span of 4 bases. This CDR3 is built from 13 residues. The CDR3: CASSIGHYNEQFF. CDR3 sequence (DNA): TGTGCCAGTAGTATAGGTCACTACAATGAGCAGTTCTTC.

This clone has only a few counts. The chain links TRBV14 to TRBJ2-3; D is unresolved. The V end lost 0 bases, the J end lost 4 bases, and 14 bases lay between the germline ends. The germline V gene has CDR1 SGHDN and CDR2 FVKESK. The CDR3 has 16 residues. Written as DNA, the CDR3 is TGTGCCAGCAGCCAAGAGGTGGGCCTTGACGCAGATACGCAGTATTTT. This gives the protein CASSQEVGLDADTQYF.

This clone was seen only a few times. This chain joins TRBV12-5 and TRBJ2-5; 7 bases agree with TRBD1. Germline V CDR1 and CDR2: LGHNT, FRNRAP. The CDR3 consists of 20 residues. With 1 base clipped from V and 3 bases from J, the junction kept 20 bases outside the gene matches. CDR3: CASGLGIDPKGGAKEETQYF. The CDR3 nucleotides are TGTGCTAGTGGTTTGGGGATAGACCCCAAAGGGGGCGCGAAAGAAGAGACCCAGTACTTC.

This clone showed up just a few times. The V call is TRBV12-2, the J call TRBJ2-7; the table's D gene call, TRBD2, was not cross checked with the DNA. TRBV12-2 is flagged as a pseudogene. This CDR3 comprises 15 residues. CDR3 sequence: CASRSPQRRRHEQYF. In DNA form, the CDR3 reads TGTGCAAGTCGCTCCCCCCAGCGGCGTCGTCACGAGCAGTACTTC.

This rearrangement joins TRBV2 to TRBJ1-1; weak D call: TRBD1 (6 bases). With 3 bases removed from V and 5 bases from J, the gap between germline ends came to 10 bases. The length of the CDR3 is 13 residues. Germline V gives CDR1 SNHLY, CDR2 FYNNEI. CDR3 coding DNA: TGTGCCAGCAGTGAGCAGGGGCGGACTGAAGCTTTCTTT. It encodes CASSEQGRTEAFF.

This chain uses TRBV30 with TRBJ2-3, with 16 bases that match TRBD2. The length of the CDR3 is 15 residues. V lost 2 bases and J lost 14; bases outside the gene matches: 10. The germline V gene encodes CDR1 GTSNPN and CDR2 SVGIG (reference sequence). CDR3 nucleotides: TGTGCCTGGAGTCCGGGACTAGCGGGAGGGCCCTCCGGGTATTTT. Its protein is CAWSPGLAGGPSGYF.

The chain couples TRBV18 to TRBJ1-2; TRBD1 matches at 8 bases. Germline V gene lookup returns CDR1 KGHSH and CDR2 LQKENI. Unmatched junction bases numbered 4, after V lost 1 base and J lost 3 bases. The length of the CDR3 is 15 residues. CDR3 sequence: CASSPRDRGDYGYTF. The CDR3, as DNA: TGTGCCAGCTCACCACGAGACAGGGGAGACTATGGCTACACCTTC. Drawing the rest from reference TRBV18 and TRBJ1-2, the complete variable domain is NAGVMQNPRHLVRRRGQEARLRCSPMKGHSHVYWYRQLPEEGLKFMVYLQKENIIDESGMPKERFSAEFPKEGPSILRIQQVVRGDSAAYFCASSPRDRGDYGYTFGSGTRLTVV.

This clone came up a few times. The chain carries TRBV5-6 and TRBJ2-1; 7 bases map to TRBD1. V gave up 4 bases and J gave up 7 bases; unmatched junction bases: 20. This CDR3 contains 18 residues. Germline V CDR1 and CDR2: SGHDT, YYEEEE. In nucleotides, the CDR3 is TGTGCCAGCAGCCGGCGAGAGAATAGGGGGCCGAGGTGGAATGAGCAGTTCTTC. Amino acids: CASSRRENRGPRWNEQFF.

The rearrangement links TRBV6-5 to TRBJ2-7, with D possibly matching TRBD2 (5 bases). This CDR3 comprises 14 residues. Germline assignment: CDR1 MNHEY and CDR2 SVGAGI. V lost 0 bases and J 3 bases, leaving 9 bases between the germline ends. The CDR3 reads CASSYSGNNYEQYF. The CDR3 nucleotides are TGTGCCAGCAGTTACTCCGGGAATAACTACGAGCAGTACTTC.

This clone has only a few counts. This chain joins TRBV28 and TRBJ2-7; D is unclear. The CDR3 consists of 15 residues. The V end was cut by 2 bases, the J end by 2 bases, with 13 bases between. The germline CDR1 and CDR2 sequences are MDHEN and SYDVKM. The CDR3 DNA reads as TGTGCCAGCAGTTTACCTGCTTTGGGCACCTACGAGCAGTACTTC. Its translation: CASSLPALGTYEQYF. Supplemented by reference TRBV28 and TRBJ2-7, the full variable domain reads DVKVTQSSRYLVKRTGEKVFLECVQDMDHENMFWYRQDPGLGLRLIYFSYDVKMKEKGDIPEGYSVSREKKERFSLILESASTNQTSMYLCASSLPALGTYEQYFGPGTRLTVT.

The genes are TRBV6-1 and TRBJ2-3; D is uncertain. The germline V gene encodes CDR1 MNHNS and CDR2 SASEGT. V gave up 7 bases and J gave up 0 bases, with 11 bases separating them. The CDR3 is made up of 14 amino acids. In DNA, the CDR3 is TGTGCCAGCACCAGGAACCCTAGCACAGATACGCAGTATTTT. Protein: CASTRNPSTDTQYF.

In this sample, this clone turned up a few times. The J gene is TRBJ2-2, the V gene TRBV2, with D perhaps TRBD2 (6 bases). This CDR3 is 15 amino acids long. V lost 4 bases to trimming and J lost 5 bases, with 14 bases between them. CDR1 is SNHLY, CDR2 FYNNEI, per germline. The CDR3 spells CASSGEPRGTGELFF. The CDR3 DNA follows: TGTGCCAGCAGTGGAGAACCTCGGGGGACCGGGGAGCTGTTTTTT.

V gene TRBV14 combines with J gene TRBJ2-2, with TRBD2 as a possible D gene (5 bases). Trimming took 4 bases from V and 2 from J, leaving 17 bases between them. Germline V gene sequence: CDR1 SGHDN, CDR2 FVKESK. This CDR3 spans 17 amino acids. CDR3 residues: CASSREPGTKNTGELFF. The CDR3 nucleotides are TGTGCCAGCAGCCGAGAACCGGGAACCAAAAACACCGGGGAGCTGTTTTTT.

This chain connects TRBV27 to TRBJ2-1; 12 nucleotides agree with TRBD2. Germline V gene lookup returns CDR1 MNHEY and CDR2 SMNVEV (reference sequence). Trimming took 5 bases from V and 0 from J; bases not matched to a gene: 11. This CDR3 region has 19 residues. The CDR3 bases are TGTGCCAGCAGTGCACCGGGACTAGCGGGCCGAAGCTCCTACAATGAGCAGTTCTTC. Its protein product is CASSAPGLAGRSSYNEQFF.

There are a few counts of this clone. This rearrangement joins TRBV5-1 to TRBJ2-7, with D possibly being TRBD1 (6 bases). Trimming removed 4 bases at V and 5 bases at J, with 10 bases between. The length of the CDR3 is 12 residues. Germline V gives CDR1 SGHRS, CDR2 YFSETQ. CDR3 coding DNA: TGCGCCAGCAGCCCACAGGGCCACGAGCAGTACTTC. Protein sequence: CASSPQGHEQYF.

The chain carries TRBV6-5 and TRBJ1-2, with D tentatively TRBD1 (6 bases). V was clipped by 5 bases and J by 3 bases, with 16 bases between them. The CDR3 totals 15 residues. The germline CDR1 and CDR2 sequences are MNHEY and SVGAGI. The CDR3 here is CASSPRGGRYYGYTF. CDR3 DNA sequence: TGTGCCAGCAGTCCGCGGGGGGGCCGATACTATGGCTACACCTTC.

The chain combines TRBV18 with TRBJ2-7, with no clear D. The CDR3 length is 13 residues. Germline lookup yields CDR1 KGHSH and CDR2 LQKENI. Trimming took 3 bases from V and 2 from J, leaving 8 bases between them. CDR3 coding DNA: TGTGCCAGCTCACCGACACATGCCTACGAGCAGTACTTC. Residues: CASSPTHAYEQYF. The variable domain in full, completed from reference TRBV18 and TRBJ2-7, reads NAGVMQNPRHLVRRRGQEARLRCSPMKGHSHVYWYRQLPEEGLKFMVYLQKENIIDESGMPKERFSAEFPKEGPSILRIQQVVRGDSAAYFCASSPTHAYEQYFGPGTRLTVT.

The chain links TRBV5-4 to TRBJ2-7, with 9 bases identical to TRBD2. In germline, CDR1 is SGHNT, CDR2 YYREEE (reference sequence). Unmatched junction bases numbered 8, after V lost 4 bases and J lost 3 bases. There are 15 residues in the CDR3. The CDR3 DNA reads TGTGCCAGCAGCGGGGGTGCTAGCGGGGTCTACGAGCAGTACTTC. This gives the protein CASSGGASGVYEQYF.

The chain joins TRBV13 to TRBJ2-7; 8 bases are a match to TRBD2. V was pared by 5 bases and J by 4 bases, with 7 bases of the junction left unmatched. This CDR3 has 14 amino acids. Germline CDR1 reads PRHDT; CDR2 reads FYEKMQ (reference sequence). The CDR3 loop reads CASSRFSGKYEQYF. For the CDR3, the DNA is TGTGCCAGCAGCCGATTTAGCGGGAAATACGAGCAGTACTTC.

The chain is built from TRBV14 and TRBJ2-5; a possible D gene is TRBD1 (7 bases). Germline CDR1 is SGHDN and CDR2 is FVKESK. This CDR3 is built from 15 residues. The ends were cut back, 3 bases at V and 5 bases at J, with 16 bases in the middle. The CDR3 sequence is CASSQGTGDWETQYF. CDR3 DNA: TGTGCCAGCAGCCAGGGAACAGGGGACTGGGAGACCCAGTACTTC.

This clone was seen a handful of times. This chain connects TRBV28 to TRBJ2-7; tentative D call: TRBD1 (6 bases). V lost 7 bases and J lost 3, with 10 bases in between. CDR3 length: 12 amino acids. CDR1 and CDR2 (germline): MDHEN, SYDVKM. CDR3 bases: TGTGCCAGCACAGGGGCGAGCTACGAGCAGTACTTC. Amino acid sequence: CASTGASYEQYF.

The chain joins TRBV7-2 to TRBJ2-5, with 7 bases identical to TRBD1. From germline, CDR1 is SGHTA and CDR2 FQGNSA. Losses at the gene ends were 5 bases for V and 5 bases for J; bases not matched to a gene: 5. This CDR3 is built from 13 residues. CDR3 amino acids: CASSRDRDETQYF. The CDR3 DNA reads TGTGCCAGCAGCCGAGACAGGGACGAGACCCAGTACTTC.